This T cell receptor beta chain was observed in a study of spatial heterogeneity in lung cancer. Study-wide findings and caveats: Counts of expanded intratumoral alpha and beta TCRs tracked tumor mutation counts.

CDR3 length: 16 residues. CDR1 is MGHRA and CDR2 is YSYEKL in the germline V gene. J gave up 5 bases and V 7 bases, and 11 bases lay outside the gene matches. Using its own MiXCR run on the 5' RACE reads, TCRdb lists one record per CDR3 protein. The sample includes over 10,000 distinct CDR3 sequences, 4.5% to 6% of them seen just once. The time point: sample taken at primary tumor resection. This clonotype has a count of ten or more. Its antigen remains unknown. Source: lung tumor tissue, taken at surgery. The gene calls are TRBV4-1 and TRBJ2-1, with 10 bases lining up with TRBD2. The clonotype was recovered from a female donor with early-stage non-small cell lung cancer. The CDR3 region is CASTHPGLAVHNEQFF. The CDR3 DNA reads as TGCGCCAGCACCCATCCCGGACTAGCGGTACACAATGAGCAGTTCTTC.